Listed below are T cell receptor beta chains from one sample, sequenced in a study of cytomegalovirus exposure and HLA in healthy donors. The assay was immunoSEQ multiplex PCR, and TCRdb's table has in-frame clones only and misses some. The repertoire holds 65,000 to 90,000 clones, with more than 70% as singletons. Source material: PBMCs. These receptors were taken from a middle-aged woman in good health and CMV-seropositive. Both conserved end residues are part of each CDR3. The D gene is left open where the match is weak. Size is omitted from some rows. Given values are once, few, many or a class for expanded clones.

>TRBV6-5|-|-
CASSYYPGTYFF
>TRBV2|-|TRBD1
CAHVGTEFSYEQYF
>TRBV18|-|-
CASSSVDNPYGYTF
>TRBV10-3|-|-
CAINQGIGQPQHF
>TRBV30|-|-
CAWSRGGYEQYF
>TRBV29-1|-|TRBD2
CSVGGNEQYF
>TRBV6-4|-|TRBD1
CASSDSPGTGVETQYF
>TRBV5-6|once|-
CASSFQGNSPLHF
>TRBV7-9|-|TRBD2
CASSLAGVAGASFRDTQYF
>TRBV5-1|-|-
CASSLNPRSPSEAFF
>TRBV5-4|-|-
CASSWTGTGTQYF
>TRBV19|once|-
CASSTRRGYTEAFF
>TRBV14|-|-
CASSLSAGTPLHF
>TRBV30|-|TRBD1
CAWALDRGNSPLHF
>TRBV4-2|once|TRBD1
CASSQDGGRGQVSGELFF
>TRBV13|-|TRBD1
CASSLVTGTNYGYTF
>TRBV7-9|-|-
CSSSLNGDTEAFF
>TRBV5-1|-|-
CASSLTGYTQYF
>TRBV7-3|-|-
CASSLNRINEQFF
>TRBV7-9|few|TRBD2
CSSSSGRMSEQYF
>TRBV2|-|TRBD1
CASSGQGALYEQYF
>TRBV5-1|-|TRBD1
CASSLGTGENYGYTF
>TRBV6-1|-|-
CASTPNAGAGQPQHF